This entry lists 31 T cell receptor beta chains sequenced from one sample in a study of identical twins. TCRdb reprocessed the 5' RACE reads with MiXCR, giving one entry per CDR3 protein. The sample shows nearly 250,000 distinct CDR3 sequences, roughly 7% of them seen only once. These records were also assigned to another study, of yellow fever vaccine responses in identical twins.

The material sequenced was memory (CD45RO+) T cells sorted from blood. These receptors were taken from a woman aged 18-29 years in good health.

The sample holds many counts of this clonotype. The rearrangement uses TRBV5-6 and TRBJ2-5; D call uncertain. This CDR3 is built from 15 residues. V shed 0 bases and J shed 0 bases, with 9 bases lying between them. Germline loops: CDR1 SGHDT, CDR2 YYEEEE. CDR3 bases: TGTGCCAGCAGCTTGGTCTCTCTGTACCAAGAGACCCAGTACTTC. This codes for CASSLVSLYQETQYF. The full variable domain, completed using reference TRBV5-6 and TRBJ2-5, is DAGVTQSPTHLIKTRGQQVTLRCSPKSGHDTVSWYQQALGQGPQFIFQYYEEEERQRGNFPDRFSGHQFPNYSSELNVNALLLGDSALYLCASSLVSLYQETQYFGPGTRLLVL.

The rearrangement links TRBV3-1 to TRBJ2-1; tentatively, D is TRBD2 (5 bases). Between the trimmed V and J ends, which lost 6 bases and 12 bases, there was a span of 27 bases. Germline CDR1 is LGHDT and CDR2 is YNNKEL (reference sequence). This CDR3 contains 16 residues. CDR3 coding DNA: TGTGCCAGCAGGACCCGGGCTAGCTCTACAATGAAGGGGCAGTTCTTC. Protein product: CASRTRASSTMKGQFF.

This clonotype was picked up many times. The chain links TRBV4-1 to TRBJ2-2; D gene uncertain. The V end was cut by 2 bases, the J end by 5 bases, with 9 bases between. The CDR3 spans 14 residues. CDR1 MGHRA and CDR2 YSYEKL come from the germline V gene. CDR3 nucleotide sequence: TGCGCCAGCAGCCAAAGACTGTCAACCGGGGAGCTGTTTTTT. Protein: CASSQRLSTGELFF.

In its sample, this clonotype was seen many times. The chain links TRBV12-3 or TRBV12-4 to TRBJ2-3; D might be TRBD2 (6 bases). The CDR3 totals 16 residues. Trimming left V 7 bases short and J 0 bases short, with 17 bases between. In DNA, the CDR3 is TGTGCCAGCACCAAATCTCAGACTAGAAGCACAGATACGCAGTATTTT. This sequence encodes CASTKSQTRSTDTQYF.

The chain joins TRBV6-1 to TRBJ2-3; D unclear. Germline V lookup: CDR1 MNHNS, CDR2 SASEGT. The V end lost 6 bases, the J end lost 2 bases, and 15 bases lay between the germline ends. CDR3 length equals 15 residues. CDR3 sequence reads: CASSLRRPDTDTQYF. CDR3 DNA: TGTGCCAGCAGCCTACGAAGGCCCGACACAGATACGCAGTATTTT.

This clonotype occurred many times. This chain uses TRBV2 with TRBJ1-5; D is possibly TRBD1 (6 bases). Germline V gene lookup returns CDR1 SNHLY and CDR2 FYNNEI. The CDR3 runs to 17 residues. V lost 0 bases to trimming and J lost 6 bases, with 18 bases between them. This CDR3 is CASSEAQAGAYGQPQHF. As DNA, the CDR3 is TGTGCCAGCAGTGAAGCGCAGGCAGGGGCGTACGGTCAGCCCCAGCATTTT.

CDR3 sequence: CATSDGRLQWPQHF. The CDR3 DNA sequence: TGTGCCACCAGTGATGGACGCCTACAGTGGCCCCAGCATTTT. V and J are TRBV24-1 and TRBJ1-5, with D hard to call. The V and J ends lost 3 bases and 9 bases respectively, with 14 bases between them. This CDR3 region has 14 residues. Germline V gene lookup returns CDR1 KGHDR and CDR2 SFDVKD.

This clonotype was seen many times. CDR3 in DNA: TGTGCCATCAGTGAGTCCACAGGGGGCTCCTACGAGCAGTACGTC. Amino acid sequence: CAISESTGGSYEQYV. The chain uses TRBV10-3 and TRBJ2-7; TRBD1 aligns across 8 bases. The J segment lost 0 bases and the V segment lost 0 bases, leaving 1 base of the junction unmatched. The CDR3 covers 15 residues. Germline CDR1 ENHRY, CDR2 SYGVKD.

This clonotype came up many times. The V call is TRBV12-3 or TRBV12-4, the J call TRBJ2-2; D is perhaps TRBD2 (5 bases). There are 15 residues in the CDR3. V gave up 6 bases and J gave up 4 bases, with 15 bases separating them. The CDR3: CASRGRGRLTGELFF. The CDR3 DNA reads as TGTGCCAGCAGAGGGAGAGGGAGACTCACCGGGGAGCTGTTTTTT.

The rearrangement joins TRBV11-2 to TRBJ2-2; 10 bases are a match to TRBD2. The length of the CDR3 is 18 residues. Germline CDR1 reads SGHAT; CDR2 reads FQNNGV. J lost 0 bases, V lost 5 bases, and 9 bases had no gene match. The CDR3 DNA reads TGTGCCAGCAGCCGAACTCGACTAGCGGGCGCGAACACCGGGGAGCTGTTTTTT. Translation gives CASSRTRLAGANTGELFF.

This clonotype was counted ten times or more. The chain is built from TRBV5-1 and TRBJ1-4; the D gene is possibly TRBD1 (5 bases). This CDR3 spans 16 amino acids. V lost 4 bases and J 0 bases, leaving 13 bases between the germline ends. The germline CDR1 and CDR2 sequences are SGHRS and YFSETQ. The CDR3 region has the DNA TGCGCCAGCAGCGAGGGACGGCCTGCAACTAATGAAAAACTGTTTTTT. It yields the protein CASSEGRPATNEKLFF.

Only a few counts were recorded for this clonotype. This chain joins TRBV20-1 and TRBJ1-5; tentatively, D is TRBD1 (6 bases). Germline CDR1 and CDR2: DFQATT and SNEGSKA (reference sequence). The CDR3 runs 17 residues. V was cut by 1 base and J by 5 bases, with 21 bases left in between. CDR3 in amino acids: CSARAVGFRGRDQPQHF. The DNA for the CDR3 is TGCAGTGCTAGAGCCGTTGGCTTCAGGGGAAGGGATCAGCCCCAGCATTTT.

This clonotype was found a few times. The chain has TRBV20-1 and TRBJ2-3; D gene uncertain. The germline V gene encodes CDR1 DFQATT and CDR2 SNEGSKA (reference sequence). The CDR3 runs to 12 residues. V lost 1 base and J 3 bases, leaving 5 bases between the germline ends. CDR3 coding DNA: TGCAGTGCTAGAGGTCGGACAGATACGCAGTATTTT. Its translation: CSARGRTDTQYF.

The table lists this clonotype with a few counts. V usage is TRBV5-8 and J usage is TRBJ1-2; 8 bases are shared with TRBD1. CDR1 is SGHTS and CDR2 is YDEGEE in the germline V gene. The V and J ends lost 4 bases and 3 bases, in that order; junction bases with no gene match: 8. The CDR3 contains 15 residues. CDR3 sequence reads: CASSLGQGAYYGYTF. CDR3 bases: TGTGCCAGCAGCCTCGGGCAGGGGGCATACTATGGCTACACCTTC. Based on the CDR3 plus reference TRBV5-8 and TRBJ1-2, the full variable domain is EAGVTQSPTHLIKTRGQQATLRCSPISGHTSVYWYQQALGLGLQFLLWYDEGEERNRGNFPPRFSGRQFPNYSSELNVNALELEDSALYLCASSLGQGAYYGYTFGSGTRLTVV.

The CDR3 DNA reads TGTGCCATCAGTGTGGGGACTAGCGGGAGCACAGATACGCAGTATTTT. This translates into CAISVGTSGSTDTQYF. This sequence joins TRBV10-3 and TRBJ2-3; 12 bases agree with TRBD2. CDR1 and CDR2 from the germline V gene are ENHRY and SYGVKD. This CDR3 is 16 amino acids long. V lost 4 bases to trimming and J lost 0 bases; unmatched junction nucleotides: 2.

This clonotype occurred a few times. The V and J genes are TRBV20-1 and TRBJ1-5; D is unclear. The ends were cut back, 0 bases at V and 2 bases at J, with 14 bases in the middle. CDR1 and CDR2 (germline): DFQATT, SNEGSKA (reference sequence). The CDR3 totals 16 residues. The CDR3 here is CSARDLGNVGNQPQHF. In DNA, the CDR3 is TGCAGTGCTAGAGATCTGGGCAACGTAGGCAATCAGCCCCAGCATTTT.

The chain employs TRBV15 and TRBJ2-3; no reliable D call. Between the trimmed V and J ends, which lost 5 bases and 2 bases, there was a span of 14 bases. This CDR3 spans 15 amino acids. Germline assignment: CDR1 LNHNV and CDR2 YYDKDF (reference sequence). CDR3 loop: CATSPRVRDTDTQYF. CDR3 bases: TGTGCCACCAGCCCCCGGGTTAGGGACACAGATACGCAGTATTTT.

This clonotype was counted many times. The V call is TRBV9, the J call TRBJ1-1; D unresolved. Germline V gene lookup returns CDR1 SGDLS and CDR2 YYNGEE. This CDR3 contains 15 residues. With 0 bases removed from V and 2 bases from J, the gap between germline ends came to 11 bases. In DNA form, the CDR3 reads TGTGCCAGCAGCGTAGTAGGCGGATTTAACACTGAAGCTTTCTTT. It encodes CASSVVGGFNTEAFF.

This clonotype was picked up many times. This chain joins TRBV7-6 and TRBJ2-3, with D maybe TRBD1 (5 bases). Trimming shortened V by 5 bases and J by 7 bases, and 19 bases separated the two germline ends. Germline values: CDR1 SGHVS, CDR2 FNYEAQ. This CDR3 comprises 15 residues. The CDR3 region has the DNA TGTGCCAGCAGCGTCGATCGGCAGGGTTGGTATACGCAGTATTTT. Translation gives CASSVDRQGWYTQYF.

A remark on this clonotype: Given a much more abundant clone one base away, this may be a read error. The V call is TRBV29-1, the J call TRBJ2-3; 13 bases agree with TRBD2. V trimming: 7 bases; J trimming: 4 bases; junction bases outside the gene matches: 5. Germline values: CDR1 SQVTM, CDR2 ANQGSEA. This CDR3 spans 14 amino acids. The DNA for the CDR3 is TGCAGCGATGCGGGACTAGCGGGGCCAGATACGCAGTATTTT. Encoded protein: CSDAGLAGPDTQYF.

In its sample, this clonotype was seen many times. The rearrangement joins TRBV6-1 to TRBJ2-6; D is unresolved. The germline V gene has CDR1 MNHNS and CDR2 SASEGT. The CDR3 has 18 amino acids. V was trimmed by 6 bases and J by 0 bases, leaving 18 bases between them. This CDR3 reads CASRVIGRRSSGANVLTF. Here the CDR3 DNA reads TGTGCCAGCAGGGTTATAGGACGGCGAAGCTCTGGGGCCAACGTCCTGACTTTC.

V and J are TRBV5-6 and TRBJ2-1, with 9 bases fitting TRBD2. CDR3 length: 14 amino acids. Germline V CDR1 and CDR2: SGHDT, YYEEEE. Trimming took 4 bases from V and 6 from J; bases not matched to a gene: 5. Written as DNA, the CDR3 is TGTGCCAGCAGCGCGGGACTAGCTCTCAATGAGCAGTTCTTC. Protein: CASSAGLALNEQFF.

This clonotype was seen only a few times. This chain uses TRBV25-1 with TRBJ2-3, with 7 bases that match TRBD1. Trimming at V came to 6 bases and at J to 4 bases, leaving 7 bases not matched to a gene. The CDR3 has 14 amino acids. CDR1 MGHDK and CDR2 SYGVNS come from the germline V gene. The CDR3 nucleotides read TGTGCCAGCAGCGCAAGGGGGCGCCCAGATACGCAGTATTTT. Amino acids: CASSARGRPDTQYF.

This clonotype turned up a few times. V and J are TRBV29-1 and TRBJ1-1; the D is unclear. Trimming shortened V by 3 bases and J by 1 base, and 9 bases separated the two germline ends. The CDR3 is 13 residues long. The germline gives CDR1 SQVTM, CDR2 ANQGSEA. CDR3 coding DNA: TGCAGCGTTGATAGGGCCACGAACACTGAAGCTTTCTTT. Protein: CSVDRATNTEAFF.

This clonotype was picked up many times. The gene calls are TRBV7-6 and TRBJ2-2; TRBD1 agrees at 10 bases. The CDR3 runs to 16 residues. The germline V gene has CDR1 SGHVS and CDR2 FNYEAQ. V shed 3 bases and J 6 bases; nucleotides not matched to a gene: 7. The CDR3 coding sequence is TGTGCCAGCAGCTTGCGGGACAGGGGTATAGCCGGGGAGCTGTTTTTT. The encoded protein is CASSLRDRGIAGELFF.

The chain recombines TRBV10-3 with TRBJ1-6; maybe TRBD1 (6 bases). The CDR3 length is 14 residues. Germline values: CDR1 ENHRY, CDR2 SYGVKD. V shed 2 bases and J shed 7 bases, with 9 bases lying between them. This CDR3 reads CAISEPRGNSPLHF. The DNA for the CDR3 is TGTGCCATCAGTGAGCCCAGGGGAAATTCACCCCTCCACTTT.

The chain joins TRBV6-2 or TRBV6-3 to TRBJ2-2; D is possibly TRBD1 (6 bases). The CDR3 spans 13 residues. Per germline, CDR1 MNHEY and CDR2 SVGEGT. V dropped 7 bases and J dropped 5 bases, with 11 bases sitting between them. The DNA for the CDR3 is TGTGCCAGCAACTACAGGGCAACCGGGGAGCTGTTTTTT. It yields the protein CASNYRATGELFF.

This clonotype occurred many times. CDR3 DNA: TGTGCCAGCAGGGCGGGGGACCGCACAGATACGCAGTATTTT. Translation: CASRAGDRTDTQYF. This chain uses TRBV2 with TRBJ2-3; 7 nucleotides line up with TRBD2. The CDR3 has 14 residues. J lost 1 base, V lost 6 bases, and 4 bases had no gene match. Germline V CDR1 and CDR2: SNHLY, FYNNEI.

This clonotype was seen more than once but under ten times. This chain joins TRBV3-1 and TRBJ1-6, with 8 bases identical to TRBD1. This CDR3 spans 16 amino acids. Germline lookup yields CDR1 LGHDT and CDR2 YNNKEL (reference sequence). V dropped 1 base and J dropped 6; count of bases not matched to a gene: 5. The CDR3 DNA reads TGTGCCAGCAGCCAAGCTAGGACAGGGACTAATTCACCCCTCCACTTT. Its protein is CASSQARTGTNSPLHF.

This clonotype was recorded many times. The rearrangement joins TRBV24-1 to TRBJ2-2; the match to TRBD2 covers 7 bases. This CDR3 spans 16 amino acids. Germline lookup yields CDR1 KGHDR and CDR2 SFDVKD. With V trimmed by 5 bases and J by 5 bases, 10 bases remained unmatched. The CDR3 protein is CATSAPTGRGTGELFF. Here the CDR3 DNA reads TGTGCCACCAGTGCCCCAACGGGGAGGGGAACCGGGGAGCTGTTTTTT.

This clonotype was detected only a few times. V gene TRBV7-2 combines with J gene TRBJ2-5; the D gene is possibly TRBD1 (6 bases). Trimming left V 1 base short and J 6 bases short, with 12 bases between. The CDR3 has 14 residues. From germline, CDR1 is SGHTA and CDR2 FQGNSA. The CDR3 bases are TGTGCCAGCAGCTTAGGAGGGGGAGTAAAGACCCAGTACTTC. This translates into CASSLGGGVKTQYF.